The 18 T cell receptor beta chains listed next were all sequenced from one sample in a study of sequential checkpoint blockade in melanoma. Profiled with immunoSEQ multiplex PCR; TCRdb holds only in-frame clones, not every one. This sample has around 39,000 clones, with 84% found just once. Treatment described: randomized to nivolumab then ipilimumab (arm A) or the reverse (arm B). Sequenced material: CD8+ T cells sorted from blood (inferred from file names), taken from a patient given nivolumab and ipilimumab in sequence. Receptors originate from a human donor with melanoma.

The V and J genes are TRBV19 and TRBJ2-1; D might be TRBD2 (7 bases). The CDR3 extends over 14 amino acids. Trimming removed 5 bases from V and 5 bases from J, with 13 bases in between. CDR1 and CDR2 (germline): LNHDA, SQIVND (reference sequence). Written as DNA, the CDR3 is TGTGCCAGTAGTCTCGGGGGGCCTAACAATGAGCAGTTCTTC. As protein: CASSLGGPNNEQFF.

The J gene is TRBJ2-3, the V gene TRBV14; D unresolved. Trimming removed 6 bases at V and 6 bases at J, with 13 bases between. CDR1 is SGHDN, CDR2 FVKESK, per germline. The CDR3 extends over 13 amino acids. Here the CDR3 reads CASSPRVTDTQYF. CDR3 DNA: TGTGCCAGCAGTCCAAGAGTCACTGATACGCAGTATTTT.

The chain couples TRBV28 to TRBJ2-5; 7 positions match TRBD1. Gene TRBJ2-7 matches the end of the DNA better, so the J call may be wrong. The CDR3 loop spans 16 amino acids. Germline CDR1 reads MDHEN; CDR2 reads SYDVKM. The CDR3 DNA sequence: TGTGCCAGCAGTGGAGGAACAGGGGTAGAGTCCTACGAGCAGTACTTC. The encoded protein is CASSGGTGVESYEQYF.

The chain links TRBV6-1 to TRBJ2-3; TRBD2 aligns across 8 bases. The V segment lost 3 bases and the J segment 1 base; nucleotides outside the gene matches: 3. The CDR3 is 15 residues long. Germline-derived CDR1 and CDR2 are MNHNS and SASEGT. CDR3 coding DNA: TGTGCCAGCAGTGACCGAGCGGGGGGCACAGATACGCAGTATTTT. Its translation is CASSDRAGGTDTQYF.

CDR3 in amino acids: CASSQDWSGGGYEQFF. DNA for the CDR3: TGCGCCAGCAGCCAAGATTGGAGCGGGGGGGGGTATGAGCAGTTCTTC. This chain links TRBV4-1 with TRBJ2-1; 10 bases agree with TRBD2. The CDR3 is made up of 16 amino acids. Germline V gene lookup returns CDR1 MGHRA and CDR2 YSYEKL. The J segment lost 8 bases and the V segment lost 0 bases, leaving 7 bases of the junction unmatched.

In DNA form, the CDR3 reads TGTGCCAGTCTGGAGGGGAGCACTGAAGCTTTCTTT. Its protein is CASLEGSTEAFF. The J gene is TRBJ1-1, the V gene TRBV6-6; D perhaps matches TRBD1 (5 bases). The CDR3 has 12 amino acids. Germline V gene sequence: CDR1 MNHNY, CDR2 SVGAGI (reference sequence). Trimming stripped 9 bases from V and 4 bases from J, with 12 bases between.

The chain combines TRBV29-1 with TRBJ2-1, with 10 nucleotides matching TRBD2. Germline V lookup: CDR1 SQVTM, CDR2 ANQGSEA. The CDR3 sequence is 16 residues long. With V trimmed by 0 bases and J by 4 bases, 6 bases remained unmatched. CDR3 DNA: TGCAGCGTTGAAGATCCTCAGCGGGAGGGTTACAATGAGCAGTTCTTC. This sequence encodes CSVEDPQREGYNEQFF.

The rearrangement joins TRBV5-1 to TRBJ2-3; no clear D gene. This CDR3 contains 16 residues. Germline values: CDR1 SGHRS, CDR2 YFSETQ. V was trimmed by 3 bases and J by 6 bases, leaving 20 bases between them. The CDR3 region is CASSSFPESLVDTQYF. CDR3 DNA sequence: TGCGCCAGCAGCTCATTCCCCGAGTCCTTGGTCGATACGCAGTATTTT.

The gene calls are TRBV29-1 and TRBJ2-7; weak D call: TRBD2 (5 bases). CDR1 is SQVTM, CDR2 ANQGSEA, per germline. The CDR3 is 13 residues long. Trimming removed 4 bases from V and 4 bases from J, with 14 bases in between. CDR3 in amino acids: CSVVGPGSYEQYF. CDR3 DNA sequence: TGCAGCGTTGTAGGACCGGGATCGTACGAGCAGTACTTC.

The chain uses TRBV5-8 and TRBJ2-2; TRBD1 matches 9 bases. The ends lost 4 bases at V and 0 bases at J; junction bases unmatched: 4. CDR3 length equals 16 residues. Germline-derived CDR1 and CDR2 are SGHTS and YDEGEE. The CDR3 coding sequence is TGTGCCAGCAGCCCCGACAGGGGGGCGAACACCGGGGAGCTGTTTTTT. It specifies CASSPDRGANTGELFF.

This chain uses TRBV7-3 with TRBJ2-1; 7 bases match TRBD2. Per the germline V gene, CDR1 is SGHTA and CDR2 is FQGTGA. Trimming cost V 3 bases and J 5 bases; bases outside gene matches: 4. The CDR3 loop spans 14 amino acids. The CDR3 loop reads CASSLGGSNNEQFF. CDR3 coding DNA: TGTGCCAGCAGCTTGGGGGGGTCAAACAATGAGCAGTTCTTC.

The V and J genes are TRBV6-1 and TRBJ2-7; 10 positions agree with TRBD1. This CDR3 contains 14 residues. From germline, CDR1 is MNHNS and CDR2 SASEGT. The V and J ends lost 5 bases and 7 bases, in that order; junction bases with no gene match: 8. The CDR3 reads CASSIRQGAQEQYF. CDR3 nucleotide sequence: TGTGCCAGCAGTATTCGACAGGGGGCTCAAGAGCAGTACTTC.

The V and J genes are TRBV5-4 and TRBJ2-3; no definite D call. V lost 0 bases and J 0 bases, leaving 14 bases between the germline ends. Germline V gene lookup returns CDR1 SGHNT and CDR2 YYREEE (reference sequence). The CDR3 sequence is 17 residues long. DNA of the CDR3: TGTGCCAGCAGCTTGGATACGGGTGGCCCTAGCACAGATACGCAGTATTTT. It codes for CASSLDTGGPSTDTQYF.

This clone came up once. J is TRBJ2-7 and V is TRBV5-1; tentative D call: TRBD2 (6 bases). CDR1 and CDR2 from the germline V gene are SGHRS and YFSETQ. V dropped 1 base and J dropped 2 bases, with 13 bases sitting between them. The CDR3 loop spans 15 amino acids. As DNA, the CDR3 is TGCGCCAGCAGCTTGTCGCGGGGACCTACCTACGAGCAGTACTTC. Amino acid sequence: CASSLSRGPTYEQYF.

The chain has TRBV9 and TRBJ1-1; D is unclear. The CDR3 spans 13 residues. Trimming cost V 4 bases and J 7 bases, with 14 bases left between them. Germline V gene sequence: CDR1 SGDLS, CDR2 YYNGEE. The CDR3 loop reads CASSPSGVGEAFF. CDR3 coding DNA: TGTGCCAGCAGCCCCAGCGGGGTCGGTGAAGCTTTCTTT.

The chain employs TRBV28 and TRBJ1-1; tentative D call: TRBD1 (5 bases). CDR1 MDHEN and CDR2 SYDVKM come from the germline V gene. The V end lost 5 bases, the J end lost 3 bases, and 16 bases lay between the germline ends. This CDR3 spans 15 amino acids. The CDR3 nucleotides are TGTGCCAGCAGTCCTCTGGAGGGACGATACACTGAAGCTTTCTTT. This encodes CASSPLEGRYTEAFF.

In nucleotides, the CDR3 is TGTGCCAGCAGCGTAGCTGCCGAGGGGGACATTCAGTACTTC. The encoded protein is CASSVAAEGDIQYF. The chain combines TRBV9 with TRBJ2-4; the D gene is possibly TRBD1 (6 bases). This CDR3 is 14 amino acids long. Germline CDR1 and CDR2: SGDLS and YYNGEE. V was trimmed by 0 bases and J by 8 bases, leaving 12 bases between them.

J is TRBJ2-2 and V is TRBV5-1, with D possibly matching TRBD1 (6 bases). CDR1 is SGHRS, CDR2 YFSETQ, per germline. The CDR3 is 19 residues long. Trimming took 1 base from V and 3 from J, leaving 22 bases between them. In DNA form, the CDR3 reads TGCGCCAGCAGCTTGCATCCAACCATACAGGGTAGTTACACCGGGGAGCTGTTTTTT. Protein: CASSLHPTIQGSYTGELFF.